This T cell receptor beta chain emerged from a study of blood T cell repertoires in COVID-19. J gave up 6 bases and V 4 bases, and 9 bases lay outside the gene matches. The CDR3 runs to 16 residues. CDR1 and CDR2 from the germline V gene are SGDLS and YYNGEE. As processed by the authors: Amplified reference gene primers provided the basis for estimating nucleated cell counts. Libraries were prepared by immunoSEQ multiplex PCR; TCRdb keeps only in-frame clonotypes and omits some of them. V and J calls plus clone size are reproduced from that table; the DNA served to infer D and trimming. The table lists roughly 250,000 clones, approximately 86% of them singletons, with about 3.3% in the top ten. Clinical history as reported by participants underpinned cohort assignment.

Sequenced sample: PBMCs or T cells enriched from blood (not recorded which). This chain connects TRBV9 to TRBJ2-1, with 11 bases that match TRBD2. This clonotype was sampled from a woman aged 40 to 50 with acute COVID-19. As DNA, the CDR3 is TGTGCCAGCAGCTCACAACTAGCGGGAGTACGCAATGAGCAGTTCTTC. Protein: CASSSQLAGVRNEQFF.